The rows below give T cell receptor beta chains drawn from one sample of a study of T-cell memory formation after mild COVID-19. MiXCR, run by TCRdb on the 5' RACE reads, gives a single entry per CDR3 protein. The sample lists some 57,000 distinct CDR3 sequences; 12% were seen once. The sequenced material came from PBMCs or a T cell subset sorted from them (not recorded which). These receptors were obtained from a man aged 18 to 30 who had mild COVID-19 (a few samples of this study predate the infection). Cell type and time point are not known. CDR3s include the opening cysteine and the closing phenylalanine or tryptophan. D genes are given only for firm matches. Size is stated for part of the rows, as once, few or many counts, or as a class when the clone is expanded.

TRBD1	TRBV19	few	TRBJ2-5	TGTGCCAGTAGTACATCGGGACAGGCAGGGGAGACCCAGTACTTC	CASSTSGQAGETQYF
TRBD2	TRBV3-1	few	TRBJ2-1	TGTGCCAGCAGCCGGCTAGCGGGGGGCCGATACAATGAGCAGTTCTTC	CASSRLAGGRYNEQFF
TRBD1	TRBV7-3	few	TRBJ1-2	TGTGCCAGCAGCGGGGGGACAGGACCCTATGGCTACACCTTC	CASSGGTGPYGYTF
NA	TRBV6-2/TRBV6-3	few	TRBJ2-5	TGTGCCAGCAGTCAGCCCCCTACGGAGACCCAGTACTTC	CASSQPPTETQYF
NA	TRBV30	many	TRBJ1-2	TGTGCCTGGAGTCCCCGGGACTATGGCTACACCTTC	CAWSPRDYGYTF
NA	TRBV7-2	NA	TRBJ1-1	TGTGCCAGCAGCCCCTCACGGGACACTGAAGCTTTCTTT	CASSPSRDTEAFF
TRBD2	TRBV5-1	few	TRBJ2-3	TGCGCCAGCAGCCCAAGCGGGGGGGCGGGAGATACGCAGTATTTT	CASSPSGGAGDTQYF
NA	TRBV29-1	many	TRBJ2-3	TGCAGCGTCACGGGGCAGGGGCCTGGCACAGATACGCAGTATTTT	CSVTGQGPGTDTQYF
NA	TRBV19	few	TRBJ2-2	TGTGCCAGTAGAGACCCGACGGGAAAAACGAACACCGGGGAGCTGTTTTTT	CASRDPTGKTNTGELFF
TRBD2	TRBV7-9	many	TRBJ2-3	TGTGCCAGCAGCTTGGCGGGAGCTGGCACAGATACGCAGTATTTT	CASSLAGAGTDTQYF
TRBD2	TRBV29-1	NA	TRBJ2-3	TGCAGCGTTCGGGGACTAGCGATAGATACGCAGTATTTT	CSVRGLAIDTQYF
TRBD2	TRBV6-5	NA	TRBJ2-2	TGTGCCAGCAACATAAGGACTAGCGGGGGGGCTAACGGGGAGCTGTTTTTT	CASNIRTSGGANGELFF
NA	TRBV25-1	many	TRBJ2-6	TGTGCCAGCAGTGTAGGCAGGGACTCTGGGGCCAACGTCCTGACTTTC	CASSVGRDSGANVLTF
NA	TRBV12-3/TRBV12-4	few	TRBJ2-3	TGTGCCAGCAGTTTAGCTAGTCTCACAGATACGCAGTATTTT	CASSLASLTDTQYF
NA	TRBV20-1	NA	TRBJ2-3	TGCAGTGGGGGAATTCGGTCGACCGATACGCAGTATTTT	CSGGIRSTDTQYF
NA	TRBV5-8	many	TRBJ1-3	TGTGCCAGCAGCAGTGGGGGTCAGGCTGGAAACACCATATATTTT	CASSSGGQAGNTIYF
NA	TRBV2	NA	TRBJ1-2	TGTGCCAGCAGTCGGTCGGGGAGCGGCTACACCTTC	CASSRSGSGYTF
NA	TRBV4-2	many	TRBJ2-3	TGTGCCAGCAGCCGGACGGGATCCCAGGATACGCAGTATTTT	CASSRTGSQDTQYF
TRBD1	TRBV6-5	few	TRBJ1-2	TGTGCCAGCAGGGGACAGCACTATGGCTACACCTTC	CASRGQHYGYTF
NA	TRBV5-6	few	TRBJ2-5	TGTGCCAGCAGCTTGATTCCGGGTGGAGAGACCCAGTACTTC	CASSLIPGGETQYF
NA	TRBV7-2	many	TRBJ2-7	TGTGCCAGCAGCACCCTTCCCTACGAGCAGTACTTC	CASSTLPYEQYF
NA	TRBV4-3	NA	TRBJ2-7	TGCGCCAGCAGCCAAGGGAGCTCCTACGAGCAGTACTTC	CASSQGSSYEQYF
NA	TRBV3-1	many	TRBJ1-6	TGTGCCAGCAGCCAGGGCGGCAAGGACTCACCCCTCCACTTT	CASSQGGKDSPLHF
NA	TRBV3-1	many	TRBJ1-1	TGTGCCAGCAGCCAAGGACAGCCGAACACTGAAGCTTTCTTT	CASSQGQPNTEAFF
TRBD1	TRBV19	few	TRBJ2-7	TGTGCCAGTAGTTTCACCGGGACAGTGTCCTACGAGCAGTACTTC	CASSFTGTVSYEQYF
TRBD2	TRBV4-3	few	TRBJ2-1	TGCGCCAGCAGCCAAAGTGCCGGGGGGAGCTACAATGAGCAGTTCTTC	CASSQSAGGSYNEQFF
TRBD2	TRBV2	NA	TRBJ2-2	TGTGCCAGCAGGACTAGCGGGGGGGCCCTTACCGGGGAGCTGTTTTTT	CASRTSGGALTGELFF
TRBD2	TRBV6-2/TRBV6-3	many	TRBJ2-1	TGTGCCAGCAGTTACGGGTGGCGGGGGAACTACAATGAGCAGTTCTTC	CASSYGWRGNYNEQFF
NA	TRBV30	few	TRBJ1-2	TGTGCCTGGAGTGTGGAAGCTAACTATGGCTACACCTTC	CAWSVEANYGYTF
NA	TRBV12-3/TRBV12-4	few	TRBJ1-5	TGTGCCAGCAGACTCCAGGGGAATAGCAATCAGCCCCAGCATTTT	CASRLQGNSNQPQHF
NA	TRBV7-2	many	TRBJ1-3	TGTGCCAGCAGCTTCCAGTTTGGGGCTGGAAACACCATATATTTT	CASSFQFGAGNTIYF
NA	TRBV5-6	NA	TRBJ2-5	TGTGCCAGCAGCTCCCCCCGTGGAGAGACCCAGTACTTC	CASSSPRGETQYF
NA	TRBV7-7	NA	TRBJ2-5	TGTGCTAGCAGCTTAGGCGGGGTAGAGACCCAGTACTTC	CASSLGGVETQYF
TRBD1	TRBV6-5	NA	TRBJ1-3	TGTGCCAGCGCAAGGGGGCTCGGAAACACCATATATTTT	CASARGLGNTIYF
TRBD2	TRBV20-1	NA	TRBJ2-3	TGCAGTGCTCAGCGGGGGGCCACAGATACGCAGTATTTT	CSAQRGATDTQYF
NA	TRBV20-1	many	TRBJ2-3	TGCAGTGCTAGAGATGGGCCCAGGGGGGCAGATACGCAGTATTTT	CSARDGPRGADTQYF
TRBD2	TRBV9	NA	TRBJ2-2	TGTGCCAGCGGGGAAGCGGGGAGCTACACCGGGGAGCTGTTTTTT	CASGEAGSYTGELFF
TRBD1	TRBV18	few	TRBJ2-5	TGTGCCAGCTCACCATTAACGACAGGGGGCACGGGGACCCAGTACTTC	CASSPLTTGGTGTQYF
NA	TRBV4-1	few	TRBJ2-2	TGCGCCAGCAGCCAAGATCCCATCACCGGGGAGCTGTTTTTT	CASSQDPITGELFF
TRBD2	TRBV6-5	NA	TRBJ2-5	TGTGCCAGCAGTCCCGAGGCCCCAATCGGGCTAGCGGGGGATGAAGAGACCCAGTACTTC	CASSPEAPIGLAGDEETQYF
NA	TRBV3-1	many	TRBJ1-1	NA	CASSPLRAGGEAFF
TRBD1	TRBV30	once	TRBJ1-2	TGTGCCTGGACAGAGGGGGCAACTAACTATGGCTACACCTTC	CAWTEGATNYGYTF
NA	TRBV4-3	few	TRBJ2-1	TGCGCCAGCAGCCCAGGGACTGCCACCTACAATGAGCAGTTCTTC	CASSPGTATYNEQFF
TRBD2	TRBV4-2	many	TRBJ2-1	TGTGCCAGCAGCCAAAACTTACCTAGCGGGGGATACAATGAGCAGTTCTTC	CASSQNLPSGGYNEQFF
NA	TRBV6-2/TRBV6-3	few	TRBJ1-1	TGTGCCAGCAGTTACGGGCCTTTGGAAGCTTTCTTT	CASSYGPLEAFF
NA	TRBV15	many	TRBJ2-1	TGTGCCACCAGCTTGGGGTACAATGAGCAGTTCTTC	CATSLGYNEQFF
TRBD1	TRBV19	NA	TRBJ1-5	TGTGCCAGTAGCCCAGGGGGAAGAAATCAGCCCCAGCATTTT	CASSPGGRNQPQHF
NA	TRBV7-9	few	TRBJ1-1	TGTGCCAGCAGCTTTTATACAGGGCACACTGAAGCTTTCTTT	CASSFYTGHTEAFF
NA	TRBV7-2	medium-sized	TRBJ2-3	TGTGCCAGCAGCTTAGTGGTGGGGACAGATACGCAGTATTTT	CASSLVVGTDTQYF
NA	TRBV5-5	NA	TRBJ1-4	TGTGCCAGCAGCTTGGCAGGCAGGACCGAAAAACTGTTTTTT	CASSLAGRTEKLFF
TRBD1	TRBV18	NA	TRBJ1-1	TGTGCCAGCTCACCTCCTGACAGGGAAGCTGAAGCTTTCTTT	CASSPPDREAEAFF
NA	TRBV6-1	NA	TRBJ2-1	TGTGCCGGGGCGAGGTACCCCTACAATGAGCAGTTCTTC	CAGARYPYNEQFF
NA	TRBV20-1	NA	TRBJ1-5	TGCAGTGCGGGACTTACAGGATCGTCCGCCCATCAGACCCAGCATTTT	CSAGLTGSSAHQTQHF
TRBD2	TRBV7-7	few	TRBJ2-5	TGTGCTAGCCAAAACCCGGGGGGGGAGACCCAGTACTTC	CASQNPGGETQYF
NA	TRBV10-3	few	TRBJ2-5	TGTGCCATCAGTGAGGGGCAGGGAGAGACCCAGTACTTC	CAISEGQGETQYF
NA	TRBV7-2	NA	TRBJ1-2	TGTGCCAGCAGCGCACGACCAGGGGTTCAGTACTCTAACTATGGCTACACCTTC	CASSARPGVQYSNYGYTF
NA	TRBV6-2/TRBV6-3	many	TRBJ2-5	TGTGCCAGCAGTGACCTCAGACAGATGCAAGAGACCCAGTACTTC	CASSDLRQMQETQYF
NA	TRBV24-1	once	TRBJ2-1	TGTGCCACCAGTGATGCCATTGGGGAGCAGTTCTTC	CATSDAIGEQFF
TRBD1	TRBV6-1	NA	TRBJ2-1	TGTGCCAGCAGTAGCTCAAGGACAGGGTATGAGAATGAGCAGTTCTTC	CASSSSRTGYENEQFF
NA	TRBV6-5	many	TRBJ2-2	TGTGCCAGCAGTTACTCGTCCGGGAACACCGGGGAGCTGTTTTTT	CASSYSSGNTGELFF